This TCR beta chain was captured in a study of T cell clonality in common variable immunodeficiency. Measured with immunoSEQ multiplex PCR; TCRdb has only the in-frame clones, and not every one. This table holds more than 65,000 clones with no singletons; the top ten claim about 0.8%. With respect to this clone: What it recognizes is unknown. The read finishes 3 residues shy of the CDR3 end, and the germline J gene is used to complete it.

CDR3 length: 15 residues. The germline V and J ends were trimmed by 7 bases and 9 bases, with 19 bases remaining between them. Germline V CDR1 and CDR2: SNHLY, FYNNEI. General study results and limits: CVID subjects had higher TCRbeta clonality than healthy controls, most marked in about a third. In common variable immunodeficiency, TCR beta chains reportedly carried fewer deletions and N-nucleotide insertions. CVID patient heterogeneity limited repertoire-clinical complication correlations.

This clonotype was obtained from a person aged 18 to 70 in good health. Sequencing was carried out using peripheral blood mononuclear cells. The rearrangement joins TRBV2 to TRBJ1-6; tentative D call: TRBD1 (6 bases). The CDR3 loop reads CASKGGGGTSSPLHF. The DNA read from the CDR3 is TGTGCCAGCAAGGGAGGGGGAGGCACAAGTTCACCC.